One and the same sample provided the 29 T cell receptor beta chains below, sequenced in a study of cytomegalovirus exposure and HLA in healthy donors (TCRdb year 2017). The library was made by the immunoSEQ multiplex PCR assay. A mixture of 60 forward primers for TCR Vbeta segments and 13 reverse primers for TCR Jbeta segments was used in the multiplex PCR. TCRdb took this table from immuneACCESS and kept in-frame rearrangements with V and J called. Such tables lack part of the clones; where checked against another copy, unresolved V genes explain under half of the gap, and the rest is unexplained. Here the sample has approximately 140,000 clones; roughly 86% occur a single time. Jointly, the top ten make up 3% to 3.5% of the sample. Sequenced sample: PBMCs. These receptors were collected from a man aged 18 to 30 in good health and CMV-seropositive.

The table lists this clone with a few counts. This chain joins TRBV5-1 and TRBJ2-3; TRBD2 agrees at 14 bases. This CDR3 has 16 amino acids. V lost 4 bases and J lost 5; bases outside the gene matches: 6. Per germline, CDR1 SGHRS and CDR2 YFSETQ. For the CDR3, the DNA is TGCGCCAGCAGCCCGGGACTAGCGGGAGCAGGAGATACGCAGTATTTT. Protein sequence: CASSPGLAGAGDTQYF.

V and J are TRBV6-4 and TRBJ2-7; tentative D call: TRBD2 (5 bases). The V gene's germline CDR1 is MRHNA and CDR2 SNTAGT. The CDR3 has 14 amino acids. Trimming cost V 4 bases and J 7 bases, with 17 bases left between them. The CDR3 loop reads CASSAGVPTSEQYF. CDR3 bases: TGTGCCAGCAGTGCCGGGGTCCCGACTTCGGAGCAGTACTTC.

This sequence joins TRBV6-1 and TRBJ2-7, with a weak D call TRBD1 (5 bases). The V gene lost 3 bases and the J gene lost 4 bases, with 10 bases spanning the gap. The CDR3 length is 13 residues. The V gene's germline CDR1 is MNHNS and CDR2 SASEGT. Here the CDR3 DNA reads TGTGCCAGCAGTGACGACAGCTATTACGAGCAGTACTTC. Residues: CASSDDSYYEQYF.

The chain links TRBV6-6 to TRBJ1-5, with D possibly being TRBD1 (6 bases). V dropped 6 bases and J dropped 4 bases, with 13 bases sitting between them. Looked up from germline, CDR1 is MNHNY and CDR2 is SVGAGI (reference sequence). The CDR3 consists of 14 residues. Here the CDR3 reads CASRGRGDNQPQHF. As DNA, the CDR3 is TGTGCCAGCAGGGGGAGGGGGGATAATCAGCCCCAGCATTTT.

This chain links TRBV28 with TRBJ1-5; D might be TRBD1 (5 bases). CDR1 is MDHEN, CDR2 SYDVKM, per germline. V lost 1 base to trimming and J lost 7 bases, with 11 bases between them. The CDR3 spans 14 residues. The CDR3 reads CASSLLREGQPQHF. CDR3 DNA sequence: TGTGCCAGCAGTTTATTGAGGGAGGGGCAGCCCCAGCATTTT. Looking up the rest from reference TRBV28 and TRBJ1-5 gives the full variable domain: DVKVTQSSRYLVKRTGEKVFLECVQDMDHENMFWYRQDPGLGLRLIYFSYDVKMKEKGDIPEGYSVSREKKERFSLILESASTNQTSMYLCASSLLREGQPQHFGDGTRLSIL.

Details on this clone: Other DNA variants within this sample encode the same CDR3. This rearrangement joins TRBV30 to TRBJ1-4; TRBD1 might be the D (6 bases). This CDR3 is built from 14 residues. V was clipped by 0 bases and J by 1 base, with 6 bases between them. The V gene's germline CDR1 is GTSNPN and CDR2 SVGIG (reference sequence). CDR3 protein: CAWSVGGTNEKLFF. The CDR3 DNA is TGTGCCTGGAGTGTAGGGGGAACTAATGAAAAACTGTTTTTT.

In this sample, this clone turned up a few times. The chain has TRBV5-1 and TRBJ1-4; 8 bases are shared with TRBD1. V was pared by 4 bases and J by 6 bases, with 8 bases of the junction left unmatched. The CDR3 is made up of 15 amino acids. CDR1 is SGHRS and CDR2 is YFSETQ in the germline V gene. CDR3 in DNA: TGCGCCAGCAGCCCAGGGGGCGCTTTATATGAAAAACTGTTTTTT. Translating gives CASSPGGALYEKLFF. Supplemented by reference TRBV5-1 and TRBJ1-4, the full variable domain reads KAGVTQTPRYLIKTRGQQVTLSCSPISGHRSVSWYQQTPGQGLQFLFEYFSETQRNKGNFPGRFSGRQFSNSRSEMNVSTLELGDSALYLCASSPGGALYEKLFFGSGTQLSVL.

This chain joins TRBV27 and TRBJ2-2; tentative D call: TRBD1 (7 bases). The CDR3 is made up of 16 amino acids. CDR1 and CDR2 (germline): MNHEY, SMNVEV (reference sequence). Trimming pared 6 bases from V and 0 bases from J, leaving 14 bases between. The CDR3 region is CASRRGTATNTGELFF. Here the CDR3 DNA reads TGTGCCAGCAGGCGCGGGACAGCAACGAACACCGGGGAGCTGTTTTTT.

This chain links TRBV27 with TRBJ1-1; the D is unclear. CDR3 size: 14 residues. CDR1 and CDR2 (germline): MNHEY, SMNVEV (reference sequence). The V end was cut by 5 bases, the J end by 3 bases, with 13 bases between. CDR3 DNA sequence: TGTGCCAGCAGTACTTCCGGAGACTACACTGAAGCTTTCTTT. Protein sequence: CASSTSGDYTEAFF.

This rearrangement joins TRBV7-9 to TRBJ2-5; the match to TRBD2 covers 8 bases. The CDR3 loop spans 15 amino acids. Unmatched junction bases numbered 5, after V lost 1 base and J lost 4 bases. Germline CDR1 reads SEHNR; CDR2 reads FQNEAQ (reference sequence). CDR3 sequence reads: CASSLGLAGGETQYF. DNA for the CDR3: TGTGCCAGCAGCTTAGGTTTGGCGGGGGGAGAGACCCAGTACTTC.

The V and J genes are TRBV5-4 and TRBJ2-3; 7 bases align to TRBD2. The CDR3 length is 14 residues. Germline V CDR1 and CDR2: SGHNT, YYREEE (reference sequence). V was clipped by 3 bases and J by 7 bases; unmatched bases: 8. The CDR3 sequence: CASSSRAGLYTQYF. As DNA, the CDR3 is TGTGCCAGCAGCTCCCGAGCGGGACTGTATACGCAGTATTTT.

The chain uses TRBV5-1 and TRBJ2-1, with 8 bases that match TRBD1. Germline loops: CDR1 SGHRS, CDR2 YFSETQ. The CDR3 totals 14 residues. The junction had 6 bases not matched to a gene; V was cut back by 2 bases and J by 8 bases. The CDR3 loop is CASSLGQGNHEQFF. Here the CDR3 DNA reads TGCGCCAGCAGCTTAGGACAGGGTAACCATGAGCAGTTCTTC. The entire variable domain, with the rest obtained from reference TRBV5-1 and TRBJ2-1, is as follows: KAGVTQTPRYLIKTRGQQVTLSCSPISGHRSVSWYQQTPGQGLQFLFEYFSETQRNKGNFPGRFSGRQFSNSRSEMNVSTLELGDSALYLCASSLGQGNHEQFFGPGTRLTVL.

The chain couples TRBV5-1 to TRBJ2-1; 13 bases are a match to TRBD2. CDR1 and CDR2 (germline): SGHRS, YFSETQ. The junction had 8 bases not matched to a gene; V was cut back by 4 bases and J by 10 bases. The CDR3 sequence is 15 residues long. The CDR3 sequence is CASSRTSGRAEEQFF. In DNA, the CDR3 is TGCGCCAGCAGCAGAACTAGCGGGAGGGCCGAGGAGCAGTTCTTC.

The chain has TRBV4-1 and TRBJ1-2; no definite D call. CDR1 is MGHRA, CDR2 YSYEKL, per germline. The CDR3 covers 15 residues. Deletions cut 4 bases from V and 3 bases from J, with 15 bases between. DNA for the CDR3: TGCGCCAGCAGCCCACTAAATGGTAGGCACTATGGCTACACCTTC. Translation gives CASSPLNGRHYGYTF.

The chain joins TRBV5-1 to TRBJ1-1; D may be TRBD1 (5 bases). CDR1 and CDR2 (germline): SGHRS, YFSETQ. The CDR3 contains 14 residues. Between the trimmed V and J ends, which lost 0 bases and 5 bases, there was a span of 11 bases. CDR3 protein: CASSLVGVGTEAFF. CDR3 in DNA: TGCGCCAGCAGCTTGGTAGGGGTAGGGACTGAAGCTTTCTTT.

This clone was detected only once. The chain links TRBV6-5 to TRBJ2-5; TRBD1 matches 8 bases. This CDR3 has 15 amino acids. The ends lost 2 bases at V and 4 bases at J; junction bases unmatched: 6. Looked up from germline, CDR1 is MNHEY and CDR2 is SVGAGI. The CDR3 region has the DNA TGTGCCAGCAGTTACCAAACAGGGGGGTCAGAGACCCAGTACTTC. It codes for CASSYQTGGSETQYF.

This clone appeared a single time. The V call is TRBV19, the J call TRBJ2-7, with D unclear. CDR1 is LNHDA, CDR2 SQIVND, per germline (reference sequence). The CDR3 runs to 13 residues. The V end was cut by 1 base, the J end by 3 bases, with 7 bases between. CDR3 nucleotides: TGTGCCAGTAGTATAGGTCACAGCTACGAGCAGTACTTC. It yields the protein CASSIGHSYEQYF.

There are a few counts of this clone. V usage is TRBV9 and J usage is TRBJ2-3; D might be TRBD1 (6 bases). V gave up 4 bases and J gave up 5 bases, with 14 bases separating them. CDR1 and CDR2 (germline): SGDLS, YYNGEE. There are 14 residues in the CDR3. The CDR3 DNA is TGTGCCAGCAGCTCGAGGGGGATAGTAGATACGCAGTATTTT. Translation: CASSSRGIVDTQYF.

This chain uses TRBV25-1 with TRBJ2-5, with 7 positions matching TRBD1. V trimming: 5 bases; J trimming: 2 bases; junction bases outside the gene matches: 2. The length of the CDR3 is 13 residues. CDR1 is MGHDK and CDR2 is SYGVNS in the germline V gene. The CDR3 here is CASSRDRQETQYF. CDR3 sequence (DNA): TGTGCCAGCAGTAGGGACAGACAAGAGACCCAGTACTTC.

This chain links TRBV5-6 with TRBJ2-7; D perhaps matches TRBD2 (6 bases). Germline loops: CDR1 SGHDT, CDR2 YYEEEE. CDR3 size: 15 residues. Between the trimmed V and J ends, which lost 1 base and 4 bases, there was a span of 15 bases. This CDR3 is CASSLTVVGRYEQYF. In DNA form, the CDR3 reads TGTGCCAGCAGCTTGACGGTGGTAGGGAGGTACGAGCAGTACTTC.

This clone was seen a single time. The chain recombines TRBV7-8 with TRBJ2-7; possibly TRBD2 for D (6 bases). CDR3 size: 14 residues. Looked up from germline, CDR1 is SGHVS and CDR2 is FQNEAQ. The V and J ends lost 1 base and 1 base respectively, with 8 bases between them. The CDR3 region is CASSLVGGSYEQYF. As DNA, the CDR3 is TGTGCCAGCAGCTTAGTGGGGGGTTCCTACGAGCAGTACTTC.

Comments on this clone: One junction end does not reproduce the germline sequence, and a read error may be involved. V gene TRBV11-3 combines with J gene TRBJ2-7; maybe TRBD1 (5 bases). This CDR3 is 13 amino acids long. Germline loops: CDR1 SGHNT, CDR2 YENEEA. The CDR3 here is CASSLETGTEQYF. CDR3 DNA: TGTGCCAGCAGCCTAGAAACAGGTACCGAGCAGTACTTC.

This clone was recorded a few times. Other DNA sequences in the same sample also yield this CDR3. The rearrangement joins TRBV9 to TRBJ2-7; TRBD1 matches 9 bases. Germline V gives CDR1 SGDLS, CDR2 YYNGEE. This CDR3 is built from 13 residues. J lost 2 bases, V lost 3 bases, and 0 bases had no gene match. In DNA form, the CDR3 reads TGTGCCAGCAGCGGACAGGGGGCCTACGAGCAGTACTTC. Its translation: CASSGQGAYEQYF.

This chain connects TRBV29-1 to TRBJ1-1, with 10 bases lining up with TRBD1. Germline CDR1 reads SQVTM; CDR2 reads ANQGSEA. The CDR3 contains 17 residues. J was trimmed by 4 bases and V by 4 bases; bases with no gene match: 15. CDR3 in DNA: TGCAGCGTTGGGGTTCGAGACAGGGGGCGGTGGGGCACTGAAGCTTTCTTT. Translation gives CSVGVRDRGRWGTEAFF.

The rearrangement uses TRBV7-9 and TRBJ2-2; TRBD1 aligns across 8 bases. The CDR3 sequence is 15 residues long. From germline, CDR1 is SEHNR and CDR2 FQNEAQ (reference sequence). Trimming cost V 3 bases and J 5 bases; bases outside gene matches: 5. As DNA, the CDR3 is TGTGCCAGCAGCTTGTTGACAGGGGATACCGGGGAGCTGTTTTTT. Amino acids: CASSLLTGDTGELFF.

This clone was observed once. This chain connects TRBV27 to TRBJ2-7, with TRBD2 matching 13 bases. Per the germline V gene, CDR1 is MNHEY and CDR2 is SMNVEV (reference sequence). The CDR3 is made up of 15 amino acids. The V segment lost 7 bases and the J segment 2 bases; nucleotides outside the gene matches: 5. CDR3 residues: CASTLGLAGPYEQYF. The CDR3, as DNA: TGTGCCAGCACCCTGGGACTAGCGGGACCCTACGAGCAGTACTTC.

This clone was detected once. This chain uses TRBV5-1 with TRBJ1-4; 9 nucleotides agree with TRBD1. CDR3 size: 15 residues. Germline V lookup: CDR1 SGHRS, CDR2 YFSETQ. V lost 1 base, J lost 5 bases, and 3 bases stayed unmatched. CDR3 in amino acids: CASSLQGQGNEKLFF. The CDR3, as DNA: TGCGCCAGCAGCTTGCAGGGACAGGGAAATGAAAAACTGTTTTTT.

The chain recombines TRBV28 with TRBJ1-2, with TRBD1 as a possible D gene (6 bases). V was cut by 6 bases and J by 3 bases, with 11 bases left in between. The CDR3 contains 13 residues. Germline V gene sequence: CDR1 MDHEN, CDR2 SYDVKM. The CDR3 protein is CASSSGQYYGYTF. The CDR3 DNA sequence: TGTGCCAGCAGCTCCGGACAGTACTATGGCTACACCTTC.

The chain carries TRBV6-5 and TRBJ1-1; maybe TRBD1 (5 bases). The CDR3 runs 12 residues. Trimming pared 6 bases from V and 6 bases from J, leaving 11 bases between. Germline V lookup: CDR1 MNHEY, CDR2 SVGAGI. DNA of the CDR3: TGTGCCAGCAGGGGAAGGGGCGCTGAAGCTTTCTTT. This codes for CASRGRGAEAFF.